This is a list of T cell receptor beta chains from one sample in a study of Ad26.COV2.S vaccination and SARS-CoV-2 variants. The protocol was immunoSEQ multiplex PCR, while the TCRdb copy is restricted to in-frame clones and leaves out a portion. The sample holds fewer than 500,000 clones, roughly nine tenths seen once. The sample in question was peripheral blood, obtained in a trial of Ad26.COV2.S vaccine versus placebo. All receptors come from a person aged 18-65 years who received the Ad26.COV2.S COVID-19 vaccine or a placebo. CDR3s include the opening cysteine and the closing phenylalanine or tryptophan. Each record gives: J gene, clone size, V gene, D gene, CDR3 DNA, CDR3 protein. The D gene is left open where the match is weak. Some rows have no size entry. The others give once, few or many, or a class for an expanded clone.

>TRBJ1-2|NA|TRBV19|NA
TGTGCCAGTAGAGGGGTCTTTCACCTTTTGGGTGGCTACACCTTC
CASRGVFHLLGGYTF
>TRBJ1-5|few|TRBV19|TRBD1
TGTGCCAGTAGTCCAGGGGGGGTGAGCAATCAGCCCCAGCATTTT
CASSPGGVSNQPQHF
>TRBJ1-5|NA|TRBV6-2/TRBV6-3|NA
TGTGCCAGCAGCCCCCGGGGTGACGATCAGCCCCAGCATTTT
CASSPRGDDQPQHF
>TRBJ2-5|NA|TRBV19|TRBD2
TGTGCCAGTAGCAGAAGCGGGGGCTTGAAGAGAGAGACCCAGTACTTC
CASSRSGGLKRETQYF
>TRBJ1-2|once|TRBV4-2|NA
TGTGCCAGCAGCCAAGATCATCCCGGCTACACCTTC
CASSQDHPGYTF
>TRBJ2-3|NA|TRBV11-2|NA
TGTGCCAGCAGCGCTCGGACAGCTGCGGGAGATACGCAGTATTTT
CASSARTAAGDTQYF
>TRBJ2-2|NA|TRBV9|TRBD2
TGTGCCAGCAGCCCGCGGACGAGGGACTACGCGAACACCGGGGAGCTGTTTTTT
CASSPRTRDYANTGELFF
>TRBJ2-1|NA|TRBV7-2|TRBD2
TGTGCCAGCAGCATCCCTAGCGGGGCCTACAATGAGCAGTTCTTC
CASSIPSGAYNEQFF
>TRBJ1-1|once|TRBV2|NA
TGTGCCAGCAGTTTACGGAGGAACACTGAAGCTTTCTTT
CASSLRRNTEAFF
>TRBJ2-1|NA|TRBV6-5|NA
TGTGCCAGCATACGACCGGGAGCTAACAATGAGCAGTTCTTC
CASIRPGANNEQFF
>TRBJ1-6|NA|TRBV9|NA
TGTGCCAGCAGCGCCAGGAGCTCCTATAATTCACCCCTCCACTTT
CASSARSSYNSPLHF
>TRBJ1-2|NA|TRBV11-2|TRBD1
TGTGCCAGCAGTCAACCAGGGGGGGGCCACCCCTTAAACTATGGCTACACCTTC
CASSQPGGGHPLNYGYTF
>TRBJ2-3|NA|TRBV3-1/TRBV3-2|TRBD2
TGTGCCAGCAGCCGTTCTAGCGGGGTCACAGATACGCAGTATTTT
CASSRSSGVTDTQYF
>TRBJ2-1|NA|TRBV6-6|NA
TGTGCCAGCAGTTACTTGCCGACAGGTTACAATGAGCAGTTCTTC
CASSYLPTGYNEQFF
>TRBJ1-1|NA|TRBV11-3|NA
TGTGCCAGCAGCTTCCTGGTGAGTGGAAGGAACACTGAAGCTTTCTTT
CASSFLVSGRNTEAFF
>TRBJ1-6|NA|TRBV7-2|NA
TGTGCCAGCAGCTTCGAACTTTATAATTCACCCCTCCACTTT
CASSFELYNSPLHF
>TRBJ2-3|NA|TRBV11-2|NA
TGTGCCAGCAGCTTAGCAAGGCCGGGCACAGATACGCAGTATTTT
CASSLARPGTDTQYF
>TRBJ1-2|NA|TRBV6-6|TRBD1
TGTGCCAGCATCCGCCCGGGACAGGGGGGTGGCTACACCTTC
CASIRPGQGGGYTF
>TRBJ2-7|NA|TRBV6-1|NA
TGTGCCAGCAGTGAAGGGTGGACGCCACCTTACGAGCAGTACTTC
CASSEGWTPPYEQYF
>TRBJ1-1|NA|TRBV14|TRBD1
TGTGCCAGCAGCCAAGCGGGAAGAAACAGGGGAACGGAAGCTTTCTTT
CASSQAGRNRGTEAFF
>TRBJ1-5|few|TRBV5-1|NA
TGCGCCAGCAGCTTGGGCTGGGGCAAACATCAGCCCCAGCATTTT
CASSLGWGKHQPQHF
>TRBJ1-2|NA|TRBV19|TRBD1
TGTGCCAGTAGGGGACAGGGATCGGGCGGCTACACCTTC
CASRGQGSGGYTF
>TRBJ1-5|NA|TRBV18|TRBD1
TGTGCCAGCGGCGGGACAGGGGTCAACCAGCCCCAGCATTTT
CASGGTGVNQPQHF
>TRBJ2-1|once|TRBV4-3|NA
TGCGCCAGCAGCCAAGAGTGGCGCTCCTACAATGAGCAGTTCTTC
CASSQEWRSYNEQFF
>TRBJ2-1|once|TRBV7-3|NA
TGTGCCAGCAGCTTAAGGGCGCAGGGGTCAGTGCAGTTCTTC
CASSLRAQGSVQFF
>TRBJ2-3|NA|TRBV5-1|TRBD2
TGCGCCAGCAGCAGCGGGACGGAGCTTCATTACACAGATACGCAGTATTTT
CASSSGTELHYTDTQYF
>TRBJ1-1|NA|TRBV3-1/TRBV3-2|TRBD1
TGTGCCAGCAGCCAATTAGACAGGGGCACTGAAGCTTTCTTT
CASSQLDRGTEAFF
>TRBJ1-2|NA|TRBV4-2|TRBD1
TGTGCCAGCAGCCCTGGGACAGGGGAATATGGCTACACCTTC
CASSPGTGEYGYTF
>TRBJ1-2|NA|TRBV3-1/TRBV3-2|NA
TGTGCCAGCAGCCCCAGGGAACAGGGTGGTGGCTACACCTTC
CASSPREQGGGYTF
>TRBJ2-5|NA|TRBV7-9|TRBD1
TGTGCCAGCAGCTCACAGGGGGATTGGGAGACCCAGTACTTC
CASSSQGDWETQYF
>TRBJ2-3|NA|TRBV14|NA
TGTGCCAGCAGCCCCCTAAGCGGTGCTGGGGTTACGCAGTATTTT
CASSPLSGAGVTQYF
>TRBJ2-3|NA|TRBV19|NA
TGTGCCAGTAGTGAGGGGGGCGAGGCAGATACGCAGTATTTT
CASSEGGEADTQYF
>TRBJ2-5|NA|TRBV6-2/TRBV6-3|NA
TGTGCCAGCAGTTATGTCGGGGGACAGCCCCCTTTAGGAGAGGAGACCCAGTACTTC
CASSYVGGQPPLGEETQYF
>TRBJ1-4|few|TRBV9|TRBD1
TGTGCCAGCAGCCTACGGACAGGGGAAACTAATGAAAAACTGTTTTTT
CASSLRTGETNEKLFF
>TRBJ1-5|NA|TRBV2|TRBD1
TGTGCCAGCAGAAAGGACAGGGGAGGCAATCAGCCCCAGCATTTT
CASRKDRGGNQPQHF
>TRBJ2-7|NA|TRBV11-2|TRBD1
TGTGCCAGCAGTTTCCTAACCGGGACAGTCTCCTACGAGCAGTACTTC
CASSFLTGTVSYEQYF
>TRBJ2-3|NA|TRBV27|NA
TGTGCCAGCAGTACCTTACTAGCGAGGGGGTCAGATACGCAGTATTTT
CASSTLLARGSDTQYF
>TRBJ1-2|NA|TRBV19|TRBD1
TGTGCCAGTAGGCCGGGACAGGTTTCGAACTATGGCTACACCTTC
CASRPGQVSNYGYTF
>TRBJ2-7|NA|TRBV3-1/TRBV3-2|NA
TGTGCCATCTGGGAGGTCAGGCCCTACGAGCAGTACTTC
CAIWEVRPYEQYF
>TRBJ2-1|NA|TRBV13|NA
TGTGCCAGCAGCCTACGGACCTACAATGAGCAGTTCTTC
CASSLRTYNEQFF
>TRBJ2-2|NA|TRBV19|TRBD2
TGTGCCAGTAGCTCCCGTAGCGGGAGTCGTAACACCGGGGAGCTGTTTTTT
CASSSRSGSRNTGELFF
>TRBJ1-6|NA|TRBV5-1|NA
TGCGCCAGCAGCACAGAAGGCCAGGGAAATTCACCCCTCCACTTT
CASSTEGQGNSPLHF
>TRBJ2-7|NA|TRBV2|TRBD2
TGTGCCAGCAGGTCACTAGCGGGGGCTAGGGAGCAGTACTTC
CASRSLAGAREQYF
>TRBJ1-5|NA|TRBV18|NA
TGTGCCAGCTCAAGTCCCGACAGCTATAGCAATCAGCCCCAGCATTTT
CASSSPDSYSNQPQHF
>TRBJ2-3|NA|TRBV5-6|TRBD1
TGTGCCAGCAGCGTGGACAGGCACACAGATACGCAGTATTTT
CASSVDRHTDTQYF
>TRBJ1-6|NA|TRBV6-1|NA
TGTGCCAGCAGTGAGCGATCGAGCTCCTATAATTCACCCCTCCACTTT
CASSERSSSYNSPLHF
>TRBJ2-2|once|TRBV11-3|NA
TGTGCCAGCAGCTTAGAACCGGGCTCCGGGGAGCTGTTTTTT
CASSLEPGSGELFF
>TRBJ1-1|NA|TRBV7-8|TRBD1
TGTGCCAGCAGCATGCGAGGGGGCAACATGAACACTGAAGCTTTCTTT
CASSMRGGNMNTEAFF
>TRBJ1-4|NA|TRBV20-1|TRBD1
TGCAGTGCTAGTTGGGACAGGGGTTTGGAAAAACTGTTTTTT
CSASWDRGLEKLFF
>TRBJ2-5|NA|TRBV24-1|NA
TGTGCCACCAGTGATCCCTCACCTGACAGAAGCCAAGAGACCCAGTACTTC
CATSDPSPDRSQETQYF
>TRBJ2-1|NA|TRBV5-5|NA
TGTGCCAGCAGCTTACTGGACCTCCAGCATGAGCAGTTCTTC
CASSLLDLQHEQFF
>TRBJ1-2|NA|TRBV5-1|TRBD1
TGCGCCAGCAGCTTGCCAGGACAGGGGCCCCTTGGCTACACCTTC
CASSLPGQGPLGYTF
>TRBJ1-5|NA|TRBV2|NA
TGTGCCAGCAGAAAAAGGGAGGGGGGCAATCAGCCCCAGCATTTT
CASRKREGGNQPQHF
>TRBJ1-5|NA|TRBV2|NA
TGTGCCAGCAGTGAATTTAACAGGAAGCAGCCCCAGCATTTT
CASSEFNRKQPQHF
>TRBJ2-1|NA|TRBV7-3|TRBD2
TGTGCCAGCAGCTTAACACAGGCTAGCGGGCTGGTAGGGGAGCAGTTCTTC
CASSLTQASGLVGEQFF
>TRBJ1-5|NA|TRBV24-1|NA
TGTGCCACCAGTGGTTATAGCAATCAGCCCCAGCATTTT
CATSGYSNQPQHF
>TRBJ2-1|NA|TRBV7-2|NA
TGTGCCAGCAGCTTAGAGGGTGAGCAGTTCTTC
CASSLEGEQFF
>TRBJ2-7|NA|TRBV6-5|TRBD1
TGTGCCAGCAACCCGGGACAGCTCTACGAGCAGTACTTC
CASNPGQLYEQYF
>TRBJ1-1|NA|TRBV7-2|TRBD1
TGTGCCAGCAGCTTAGGGGGGGACAGGGAAGAAGCTTTCTTT
CASSLGGDREEAFF